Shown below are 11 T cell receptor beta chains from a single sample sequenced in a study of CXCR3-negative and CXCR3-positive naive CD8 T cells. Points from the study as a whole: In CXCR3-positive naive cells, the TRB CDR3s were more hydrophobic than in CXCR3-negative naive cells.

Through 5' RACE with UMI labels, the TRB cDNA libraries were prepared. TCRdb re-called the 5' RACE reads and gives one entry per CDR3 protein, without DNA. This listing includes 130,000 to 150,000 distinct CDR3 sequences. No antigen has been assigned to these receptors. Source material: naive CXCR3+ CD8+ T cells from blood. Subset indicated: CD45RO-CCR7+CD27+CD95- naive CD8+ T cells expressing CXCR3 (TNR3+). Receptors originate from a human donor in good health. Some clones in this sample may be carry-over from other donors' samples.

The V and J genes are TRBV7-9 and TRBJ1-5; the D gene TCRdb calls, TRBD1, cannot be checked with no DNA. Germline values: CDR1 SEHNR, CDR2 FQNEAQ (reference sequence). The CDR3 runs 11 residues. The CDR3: CASSEPGPQHF.

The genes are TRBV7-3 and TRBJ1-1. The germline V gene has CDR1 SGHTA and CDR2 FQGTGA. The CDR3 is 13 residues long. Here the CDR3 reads CASSLVENSEAFF.

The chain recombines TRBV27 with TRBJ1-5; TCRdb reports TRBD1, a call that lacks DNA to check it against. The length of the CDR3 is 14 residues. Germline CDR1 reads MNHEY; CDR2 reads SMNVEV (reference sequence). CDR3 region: CASGPGGSSEPQHF.

The CDR3 loop is CATSIDLTTVSYEQYF. V and J are TRBV15 and TRBJ2-7. CDR3 size: 16 residues. Germline assignment: CDR1 LNHNV and CDR2 YYDKDF (reference sequence). Complete variable domain (other parts from reference TRBV15 and TRBJ2-7): DAMVIQNPRYQVTQFGKPVTLSCSQTLNHNVMYWYQQKSSQAPKLLFHYYDKDFNNEADTPDNFQSRRPNTSFCFLDIRSPGLGDTAMYLCATSIDLTTVSYEQYFGPGTRLTVT.

CDR3 protein: CSVAGTQDAGTDTQYF. The rearrangement links TRBV29-1 to TRBJ2-3; as DNA is missing, the TRBD1 call by TCRdb cannot be tested. This CDR3 comprises 16 residues. Germline-derived CDR1 and CDR2 are SQVTM and ANQGSEA.

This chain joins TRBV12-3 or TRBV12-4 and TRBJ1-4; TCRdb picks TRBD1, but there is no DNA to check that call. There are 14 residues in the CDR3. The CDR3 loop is CANQNGDTNEKLFF.

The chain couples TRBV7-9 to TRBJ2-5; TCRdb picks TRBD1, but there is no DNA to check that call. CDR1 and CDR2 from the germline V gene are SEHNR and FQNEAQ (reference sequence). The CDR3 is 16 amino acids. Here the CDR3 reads CASSPRGRADEETQYF.

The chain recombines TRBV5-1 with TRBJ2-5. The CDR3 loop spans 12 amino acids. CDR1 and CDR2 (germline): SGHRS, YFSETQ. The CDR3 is CASSLNSETQYF.

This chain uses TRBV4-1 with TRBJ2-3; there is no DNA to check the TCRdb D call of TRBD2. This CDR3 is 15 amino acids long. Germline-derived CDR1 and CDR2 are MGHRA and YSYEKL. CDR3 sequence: CASSQTWTAADTQYF.

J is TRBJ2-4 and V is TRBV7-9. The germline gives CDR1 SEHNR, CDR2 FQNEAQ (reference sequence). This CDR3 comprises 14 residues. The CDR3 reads CASSLVPSPYIQYF.

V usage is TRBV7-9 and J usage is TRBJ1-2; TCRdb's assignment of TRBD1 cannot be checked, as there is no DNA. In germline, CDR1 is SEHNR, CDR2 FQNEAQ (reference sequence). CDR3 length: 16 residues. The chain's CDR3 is CASSLSHSDTDFGYTF.